This T cell receptor (beta chain) was identified in a study of blood T cells in healthy people across ages. Using a J-beta primer mix together with a sample-barcoded 5' primer, a second PCR was run for about 6 to 11 cycles. Tagging of each cDNA molecule was performed by a template-switch adaptor with 12 random nucleotides. TCRdb reprocessed the 5' RACE reads via MiXCR and lists one record per CDR3 protein. This table holds hundreds of thousands of distinct CDR3 sequences, approximately 30% found once. Overall study results and limits: Per-million-T-cell TCR beta diversity fell roughly linearly with age. Any conclusive comparison of naive versus antigen-experienced cells was prevented by using unsorted PBMCs.

This clonotype was seen repeatedly, ten times or more. Its antigen is not identified. V lost 6 bases and J lost 4; bases outside the gene matches: 17. The germline CDR1 and CDR2 sequences are SGHTA and FQGTGA. The CDR3 contains 17 residues. The source material was blood. The receptor comes from a woman aged 80 or older in good health. This chain connects TRBV7-3 to TRBJ2-5, with 7 positions matching TRBD1. CDR3 amino acids: CASSARGGLVSLETQYF. In DNA, the CDR3 is TGTGCCAGCAGTGCCCGAGGGGGCCTAGTTTCGTTAGAGACCCAGTACTTC.